The 9 T cell receptor beta chains in this list originate from one sample, sequenced in a study of blood T cell repertoires in COVID-19. The data were produced by immunoSEQ multiplex PCR, yet TCRdb's version contains in-frame clones alone and is incomplete. Of about 190,000 clones listed, roughly 86% were seen once; the top ten hold around 23%. What was sequenced was PBMCs or T cells enriched from blood (not recorded which). The receptor set was obtained from a woman aged 40 to 50 in a cohort exposed to, infected with or recovered from COVID-19 (not recorded which).

The V gene is TRBV5-1, the J gene TRBJ1-4; perhaps TRBD1 as D (5 bases). This CDR3 spans 16 amino acids. V lost 2 bases, J lost 6 bases, and 17 bases lay in between. Germline CDR1 is SGHRS and CDR2 is YFSETQ. CDR3 nucleotide sequence: TGCGCCAGCAGCTTTCATAGAAGGCAGGGTGATGAAAAACTGTTTTTT. Its translation is CASSFHRRQGDEKLFF.

The chain couples TRBV12-3 or TRBV12-4 to TRBJ1-3; tentative D call: TRBD1 (6 bases). The CDR3 totals 12 residues. The V and J ends lost 6 bases and 8 bases respectively, with 11 bases between them. The CDR3 sequence: CASRGGGHTIYF. Here the CDR3 DNA reads TGTGCCAGCAGGGGAGGGGGGCACACCATATATTTT.

The rearrangement uses TRBV15 and TRBJ2-7, with D unresolved. CDR3 size: 13 residues. Germline V gene data show CDR1 as LNHNV and CDR2 as YYDKDF (reference sequence). The V end was cut by 6 bases, the J end by 3 bases, with 12 bases between. The CDR3 protein is CATSLRNVYEQYF. CDR3 coding DNA: TGTGCCACCAGTTTGCGTAACGTCTACGAGCAGTACTTC.

This chain joins TRBV14 and TRBJ2-3, with 13 bases identical to TRBD2. With 4 bases clipped from V and 1 base from J, the junction kept 2 bases outside the gene matches. This CDR3 spans 16 amino acids. CDR1 is SGHDN, CDR2 FVKESK, per germline. The CDR3 bases are TGTGCCAGCAGCCCCGGACTAGCGGGAGGCACAGATACGCAGTATTTT. Translation gives CASSPGLAGGTDTQYF.

The chain recombines TRBV9 with TRBJ2-1, with 7 bases matching TRBD1. Germline V lookup: CDR1 SGDLS, CDR2 YYNGEE. This CDR3 has 15 amino acids. Germline trimming cut 3 bases from V and 1 base from J; bases unmatched to any gene: 4. The CDR3 coding sequence is TGTGCCAGCAGCGCCAGACAGGGATCCTACAATGAGCAGTTCTTC. As protein: CASSARQGSYNEQFF.

The chain employs TRBV2 and TRBJ2-5; the D gene is possibly TRBD2 (6 bases). Trimming shortened V by 6 bases and J by 2 bases, and 19 bases separated the two germline ends. The germline gives CDR1 SNHLY, CDR2 FYNNEI. CDR3 length: 16 residues. The DNA for the CDR3 is TGTGCCAGCAGCCCCACCGGGACTTCAAGGCAAGAGACCCAGTACTTC. Translated: CASSPTGTSRQETQYF.

This chain links TRBV5-1 with TRBJ1-4, with 8 bases matching TRBD1. This CDR3 is 14 amino acids long. Germline V gene data show CDR1 as SGHRS and CDR2 as YFSETQ. V gave up 5 bases and J gave up 8 bases; unmatched junction bases: 8. The CDR3 DNA sequence: TGCGCCAGCAGTCCCGACAGGGGTGAGGAAAAACTGTTTTTT. Protein product: CASSPDRGEEKLFF. The full variable domain, with the rest looked up from reference TRBV5-1 and TRBJ1-4, is KAGVTQTPRYLIKTRGQQVTLSCSPISGHRSVSWYQQTPGQGLQFLFEYFSETQRNKGNFPGRFSGRQFSNSRSEMNVSTLELGDSALYLCASSPDRGEEKLFFGSGTQLSVL.

The chain uses TRBV2 and TRBJ2-3; TRBD2 aligns across 9 bases. J was trimmed by 5 bases and V by 6 bases; bases with no gene match: 9. The CDR3 is 15 residues long. The V gene's germline CDR1 is SNHLY and CDR2 FYNNEI. CDR3 sequence (DNA): TGTGCCAGCAGCCCGAGTAGCGGGAGAAGAGATACGCAGTATTTT. Encoded protein: CASSPSSGRRDTQYF.

The chain is built from TRBV3-1 (or the pseudogene TRBV3-2) and TRBJ1-3; TRBD1 might be the D (6 bases). V lost 4 bases, J lost 14 bases, and 9 bases lay in between. Germline CDR1 reads LGHDT; CDR2 reads YNNKEL (reference sequence). The CDR3 contains 10 residues. The CDR3 reads CASSRDKLYF. CDR3 coding DNA: TGTGCCAGCAGCCGGGACAAGCTATATTTT.